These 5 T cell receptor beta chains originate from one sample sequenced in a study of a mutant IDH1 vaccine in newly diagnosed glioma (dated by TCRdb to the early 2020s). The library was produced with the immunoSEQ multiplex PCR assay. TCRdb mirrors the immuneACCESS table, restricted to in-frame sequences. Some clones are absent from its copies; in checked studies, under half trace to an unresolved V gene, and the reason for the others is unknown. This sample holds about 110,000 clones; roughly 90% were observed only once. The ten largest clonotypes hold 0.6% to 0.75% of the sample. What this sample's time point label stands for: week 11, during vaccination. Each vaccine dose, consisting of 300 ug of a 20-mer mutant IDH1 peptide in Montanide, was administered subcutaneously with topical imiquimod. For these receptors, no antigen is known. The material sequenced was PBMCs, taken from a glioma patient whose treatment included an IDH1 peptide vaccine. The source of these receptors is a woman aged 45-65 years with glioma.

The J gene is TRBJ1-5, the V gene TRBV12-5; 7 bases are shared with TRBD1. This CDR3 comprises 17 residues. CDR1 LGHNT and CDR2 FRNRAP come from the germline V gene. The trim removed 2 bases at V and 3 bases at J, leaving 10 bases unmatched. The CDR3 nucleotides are TGTGCTAGTGGTTTGACCTACGAGACAGGGTCCAATCAGCCCCAGCATTTT. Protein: CASGLTYETGSNQPQHF.

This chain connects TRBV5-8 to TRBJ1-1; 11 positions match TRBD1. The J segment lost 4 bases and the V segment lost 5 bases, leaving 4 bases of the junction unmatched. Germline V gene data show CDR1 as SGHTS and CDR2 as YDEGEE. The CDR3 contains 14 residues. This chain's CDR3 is CASRYGTGGTEAFF. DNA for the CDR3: TGTGCCAGCAGGTATGGGACAGGGGGCACTGAAGCTTTCTTT.

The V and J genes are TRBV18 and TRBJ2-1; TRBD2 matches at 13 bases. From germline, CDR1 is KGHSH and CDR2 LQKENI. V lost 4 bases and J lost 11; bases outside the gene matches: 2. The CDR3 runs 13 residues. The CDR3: CASSRTSGSQQFF. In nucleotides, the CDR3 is TGTGCCAGCTCACGGACTAGCGGGAGTCAGCAGTTCTTC. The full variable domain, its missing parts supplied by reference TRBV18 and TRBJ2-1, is NAGVMQNPRHLVRRRGQEARLRCSPMKGHSHVYWYRQLPEEGLKFMVYLQKENIIDESGMPKERFSAEFPKEGPSILRIQQVVRGDSAAYFCASSRTSGSQQFFGPGTRLTVL.

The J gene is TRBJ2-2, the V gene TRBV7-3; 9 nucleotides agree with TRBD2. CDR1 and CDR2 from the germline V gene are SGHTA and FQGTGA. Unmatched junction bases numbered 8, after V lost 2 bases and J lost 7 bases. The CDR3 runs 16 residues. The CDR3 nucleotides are TGTGCCAGCAGCTTAGCGGGAGGGCCAGGTGACGGGGAGCTGTTTTTT. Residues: CASSLAGGPGDGELFF.

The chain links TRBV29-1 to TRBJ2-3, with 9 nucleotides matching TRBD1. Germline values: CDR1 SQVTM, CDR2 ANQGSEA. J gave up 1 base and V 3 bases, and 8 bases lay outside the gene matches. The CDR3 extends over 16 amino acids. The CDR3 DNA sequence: TGCAGCGTTGAGAACGATGGACAGGGGCGCACAGATACGCAGTATTTT. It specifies CSVENDGQGRTDTQYF.